This T cell receptor beta chain originates from a study of memory CD4+ T cells and cytomegalovirus serostatus. Whole-study results and caveats: CD4+ memory repertoires contained about 40% of the roughly 160 reported CMV TCRbeta sequences. Median bootstrapped AUC for CMV status was about 0.94 originally, just under 0.93 US-trained.

Under the authors' procedure: Out-of-frame sequences were removed, leaving some 2 million distinct TCRbeta sequences. Libraries were prepared by immunoSEQ multiplex PCR; TCRdb keeps only in-frame clonotypes and omits some of them. The V and J calls and the clone size are those of that table, but D and trimming were determined from the DNA. The data contain around 62,000 clones, 76% of them singletons. In the case of this clone: Antigen: not known.

J gave up 2 bases and V 4 bases, and 1 base lay outside the gene matches. This CDR3 spans 16 amino acids. Germline assignment: CDR1 SGHTA and CDR2 FQGTGA. Single viable CD3+CD4+CD8-CD45RO+ cells were sorted as the memory CD4+ T cells. This TCR came from an adult in good health and CMV-seropositive. J is TRBJ2-1 and V is TRBV7-3; 14 bases are a match to TRBD2. Sequencing was carried out using memory CD4+ T cells from blood. The chain's CDR3 is CASSSGLAGAYNEQFF. DNA of the CDR3: TGTGCCAGCAGCTCGGGACTAGCGGGAGCCTACAATGAGCAGTTCTTC.